Listed here are 21 T cell receptor beta chains from one sample, sequenced in a study of CD8 T cells in ankylosing spondylitis. TCRdb re-called the 5' RACE reads through MiXCR, storing one row per CDR3 protein. The sample lists about 240,000 distinct CDR3 sequences, about 9.1% occurring once. Sequences were obtained from blood, either unsorted or a sorted T cell fraction (not recorded which). The receptors shown here come from a male donor with ankylosing spondylitis or in good health (not recorded which).

DNA for the CDR3: TGTGCCAGCTCACCCGCTACCTACGAGCAGTACTTC. As protein: CASSPATYEQYF. The V call is TRBV18, the J call TRBJ2-7; D is ambiguous. With 3 bases removed from V and 2 bases from J, the gap between germline ends came to 5 bases. The CDR3 runs 12 residues. Per germline, CDR1 KGHSH and CDR2 LQKENI.

This clonotype has only a few counts. The chain recombines TRBV5-6 with TRBJ2-7; no clear D. V lost 0 bases, J lost 3 bases, and 13 bases lay in between. CDR1 is SGHDT, CDR2 YYEEEE, per germline. The CDR3 is 15 residues long. The chain's CDR3 is CASSLGSFMDYEQYF. The CDR3 DNA is TGTGCCAGCAGCTTGGGCTCTTTTATGGACTACGAGCAGTACTTC.

This clonotype was detected only a few times. This CDR3 reads CASSQVAGGGGEQYF. The CDR3 DNA reads TGTGCCAGCAGCCAAGTGGCGGGAGGAGGCGGCGAGCAGTACTTC. The V call is TRBV3-1, the J call TRBJ2-7, with 8 nucleotides matching TRBD2. In germline, CDR1 is LGHDT, CDR2 YNNKEL (reference sequence). The trim removed 1 base at V and 6 bases at J, leaving 8 bases unmatched. The CDR3 has 15 residues.

This clonotype was counted ten times or more. CDR3 coding DNA: TGCGCCAGCAGCTTGCGGCAGGGAAGCACCGGGGAGCTGTTTTTT. It is translated as CASSLRQGSTGELFF. The chain links TRBV5-1 to TRBJ2-2, with D perhaps TRBD1 (5 bases). Between the trimmed V and J ends, which lost 1 base and 4 bases, there was a span of 11 bases. This CDR3 contains 15 residues. CDR1 is SGHRS and CDR2 is YFSETQ in the germline V gene.

The rearrangement links TRBV7-9 to TRBJ1-6, with D unresolved. Trimming shortened V by 7 bases and J by 2 bases, and 6 bases separated the two germline ends. The germline V gene encodes CDR1 SEHNR and CDR2 FQNEAQ (reference sequence). There are 13 residues in the CDR3. CDR3: CASTGAYNSPLHF. DNA for the CDR3: TGTGCCAGCACGGGCGCCTATAATTCACCCCTCCACTTT.

This clonotype was counted many times. The V and J genes are TRBV6-1 and TRBJ2-7; the D is unclear. CDR3 length equals 13 residues. Trimming removed 5 bases from V and 3 bases from J, with 11 bases in between. Germline V CDR1 and CDR2: MNHNS, SASEGT. CDR3 DNA sequence: TGTGCCAGCAGTATTACCCCCAGCTACGAGCAGTACTTC. This sequence encodes CASSITPSYEQYF.

This clonotype was seen many times. The V gene is TRBV5-1, the J gene TRBJ1-4; 8 positions agree with TRBD1. The CDR3 spans 14 residues. Germline V gives CDR1 SGHRS, CDR2 YFSETQ. Germline trimming cut 6 bases from V and 5 bases from J; bases unmatched to any gene: 6. The CDR3 bases are TGCGCCAGCACCCAGACAGGGGAGAATGAAAAACTGTTTTTT. Residues: CASTQTGENEKLFF.

This clonotype was counted at least ten times. CDR3 coding DNA: TGTGCCAGCAGTTACAGCAATGAGCAGTTCTTC. Encoded protein: CASSYSNEQFF. This chain links TRBV6-6 with TRBJ2-1; D gene unclear. Trimming left V 2 bases short and J 6 bases short, with 2 bases between. Per germline, CDR1 MNHNY and CDR2 SVGAGI (reference sequence). CDR3 length equals 11 residues.

In this sample, this clonotype turned up a few times. The chain couples TRBV5-4 to TRBJ1-3; D gene uncertain. Germline V gene data show CDR1 as SGHNT and CDR2 as YYREEE (reference sequence). The germline V and J ends were trimmed by 4 bases and 0 bases, with 5 bases remaining between them. The CDR3 consists of 13 residues. The CDR3 region has the DNA TGTGCCAGCAGCGGGAGCTCTGGAAACACCATATATTTT. As protein: CASSGSSGNTIYF.

The J gene is TRBJ2-5, the V gene TRBV18; D gene unclear. Germline V gives CDR1 KGHSH, CDR2 LQKENI. The CDR3 totals 12 residues. Trimming removed 6 bases at V and 3 bases at J, with 8 bases between. The CDR3 DNA reads TGTGCCAGCTCCCGGCCAGAAGAGACCCAGTACTTC. Encoded protein: CASSRPEETQYF.

This clonotype came up many times. The chain recombines TRBV6-2 or TRBV6-3 with TRBJ1-5, with D possibly TRBD1 on 5 matching bases. The V end lost 8 bases, the J end lost 9 bases, and 14 bases lay between the germline ends. Germline assignment: CDR1 MNHEY and CDR2 SVGEGT. The CDR3 loop spans 12 amino acids. The CDR3 nucleotides read TGTGCCAGCGGGGGGGATATCAGGCCCCAGCATTTT. Its protein is CASGGDIRPQHF.

This clonotype occurred many times. The V gene is TRBV12-3 or TRBV12-4, the J gene TRBJ2-3; 8 positions agree with TRBD2. V lost 3 bases to trimming and J lost 0 bases; unmatched junction nucleotides: 5. There are 16 residues in the CDR3. The CDR3 spells CASSFQGLVSTDTQYF. In DNA, the CDR3 is TGTGCCAGCAGTTTCCAGGGACTAGTGAGCACAGATACGCAGTATTTT.

The rearrangement uses TRBV15 and TRBJ1-6; no firm D call. CDR1 and CDR2 (germline): LNHNV, YYDKDF (reference sequence). This CDR3 has 16 residues. Trimming shortened V by 3 bases and J by 5 bases, and 14 bases separated the two germline ends. CDR3 sequence reads: CATSRGSSADNSPLHF. The DNA for the CDR3 is TGTGCCACCAGCAGGGGTTCGTCCGCGGATAATTCACCCCTCCACTTT.

CDR3 loop: CASSYRPDRPNTEAFF. The CDR3 DNA reads as TGTGCCAGCAGTTACCGCCCGGACAGGCCGAACACTGAAGCTTTCTTT. This chain connects TRBV6-5 to TRBJ1-1, with 7 bases fitting TRBD1. Germline CDR1 reads MNHEY; CDR2 reads SVGAGI. V dropped 2 bases and J dropped 1; count of bases not matched to a gene: 7. This CDR3 has 16 residues.

The chain is built from TRBV6-2 or TRBV6-3 and TRBJ2-2, with 7 bases identical to TRBD1. Trimming at V came to 5 bases and at J to 1 base, leaving 7 bases not matched to a gene. This CDR3 has 16 amino acids. The germline CDR1 and CDR2 sequences are MNHEY and SVGEGT. Here the CDR3 DNA reads TGTGCCAGCAGTCTGACGACAGGGCTGAACACCGGGGAGCTGTTTTTT. This translates into CASSLTTGLNTGELFF.

This clonotype was picked up many times. The rearrangement joins TRBV4-3 to TRBJ2-2, with 11 nucleotides matching TRBD1. Germline loops: CDR1 LGHNA, CDR2 YSLEER. The J segment lost 5 bases and the V segment lost 4 bases, leaving 3 bases of the junction unmatched. The CDR3 loop spans 15 amino acids. The CDR3 sequence: CASSPWDRGTGELFF. The CDR3 DNA reads TGCGCCAGCAGCCCTTGGGACAGGGGGACCGGGGAGCTGTTTTTT.

The rearrangement links TRBV27 to TRBJ2-1, with D unresolved. The germline gives CDR1 MNHEY, CDR2 SMNVEV (reference sequence). V lost 6 bases and J 1 base, leaving 13 bases between the germline ends. The length of the CDR3 is 15 residues. CDR3 sequence: CASRRLGSSYNEQFF. Written as DNA, the CDR3 is TGTGCCAGCAGACGCCTAGGTAGTTCCTACAATGAGCAGTTCTTC.

In its sample, this clonotype was seen many times. The chain couples TRBV3-1 to TRBJ2-2; TRBD1 matches 8 bases. The CDR3 sequence is 17 residues long. Germline values: CDR1 LGHDT, CDR2 YNNKEL (reference sequence). J gave up 5 bases and V 1 base, and 9 bases lay outside the gene matches. For the CDR3, the DNA is TGTGCCAGCAGCCAAGCAGGAGACAGGGGACGAACCGGGGAGCTGTTTTTT. It translates to CASSQAGDRGRTGELFF.

This clonotype was found many times. The chain uses TRBV7-9 and TRBJ2-5, with a weak D call TRBD1 (6 bases). V lost 5 bases, J lost 4 bases, and 14 bases lay in between. The germline gives CDR1 SEHNR, CDR2 FQNEAQ (reference sequence). This CDR3 is 14 amino acids long. The CDR3 is CASSPETGRETQYF. Here the CDR3 DNA reads TGTGCCAGCAGCCCGGAGACAGGTAGAGAGACCCAGTACTTC. The complete variable domain, with remaining parts taken from reference TRBV7-9 and TRBJ2-5, reads DTGVSQNPRHKITKRGQNVTFRCDPISEHNRLYWYRQTLGQGPEFLTYFQNEAQLEKSRLLSDRFSAERPKGSFSTLEIQRTEQGDSAMYLCASSPETGRETQYFGPGTRLLVL.

Here the CDR3 DNA reads TGTGCCAGCAGTTTGGGGACAGGGGGATCTAACTATGGCTACACCTTC. Translating it yields CASSLGTGGSNYGYTF. The rearrangement links TRBV12-3 or TRBV12-4 to TRBJ1-2; 11 bases match TRBD1. With V trimmed by 3 bases and J by 0 bases, 3 bases remained unmatched. The CDR3 is 16 residues long.

This clonotype occurred many times. V gene TRBV12-3 or TRBV12-4 combines with J gene TRBJ2-2; possible D gene TRBD1, 6 bases. The V and J ends lost 2 bases and 6 bases respectively, with 10 bases between them. The CDR3 length is 14 residues. The CDR3 loop is CASSLQGLAGELFF. The CDR3 DNA reads TGTGCCAGCAGTTTACAGGGGTTAGCCGGGGAGCTGTTTTTT.